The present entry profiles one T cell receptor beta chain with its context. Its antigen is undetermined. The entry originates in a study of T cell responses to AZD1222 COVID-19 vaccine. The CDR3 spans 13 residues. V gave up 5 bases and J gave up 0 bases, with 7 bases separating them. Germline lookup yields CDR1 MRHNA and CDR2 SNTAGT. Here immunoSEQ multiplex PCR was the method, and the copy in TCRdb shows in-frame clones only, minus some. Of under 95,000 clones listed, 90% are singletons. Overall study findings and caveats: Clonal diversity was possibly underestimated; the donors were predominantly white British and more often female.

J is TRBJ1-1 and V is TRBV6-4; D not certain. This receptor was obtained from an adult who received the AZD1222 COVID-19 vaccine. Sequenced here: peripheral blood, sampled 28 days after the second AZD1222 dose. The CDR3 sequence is CASSNTLNTEAFF. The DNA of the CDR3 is TGTGCCAGCAGTAATACTCTGAACACTGAAGCTTTCTTT.